This TCR beta chain was observed in a study of T cells after yellow fever vaccination. TCR cDNA was made by 5'RACE template switching, adding a universal primer site and UMIs. MiXCR, run by TCRdb on the 5' RACE reads, gives a single entry per CDR3 protein. The sample contains hundreds of thousands of distinct CDR3 sequences, roughly a sixth of which appear only once. This clonotype was found a few times. Its specificity is unknown. Germline lookup yields CDR1 SGHNT and CDR2 YYREEE (reference sequence). The CDR3 is 13 amino acids. The V end lost 1 base, the J end lost 6 bases, and 10 bases lay between the germline ends. Study-wide results and limits: Overlap between CD4 and CD8 compartments was detected for a small share of clonotypes. FACS-sorted repertoires could contain abundant clonotypes contaminating from the bulk population.

This clonotype was sampled from a man aged 18 to 29 who received the YFV17D yellow fever vaccine. J is TRBJ1-1 and V is TRBV5-4; D uncertain. The source was PBMCs, collected before the yellow fever booster vaccination. The CDR3 sequence: CASSLTLGAEAFF. DNA for the CDR3: TGTGCCAGCAGCTTGACCCTCGGGGCTGAAGCTTTCTTT.